This section outlines one T cell receptor beta chain sequence together with its context. As yet, its antigen is unknown. This CDR3 region has 16 residues. The germline CDR1 and CDR2 sequences are MNHNS and SASEGT. V lost 4 bases, J lost 3 bases, and 4 bases stayed unmatched. Libraries were prepared by immunoSEQ multiplex PCR; TCRdb keeps only in-frame clonotypes and omits some of them. The sample records about 1 million clones, about 80% being singletons. This specimen comes from a study of shared clonotypes between healthy human individuals. Overall study results and limits: When compared with the clonotypes that were shared by all four sorted-subset donors, the non-shared clonotypes turned out to have lower generation probabilities.

The rearrangement links TRBV6-1 to TRBJ2-3, with 13 bases identical to TRBD2. What was sequenced was memory CD4+ T cells sorted from blood. Indicated subset: CD45RA-negative fraction. The source of this sequence is a man between 18 and 35 years old in good health. The CDR3 DNA reads TGTGCCAGCAGTGGGCAGACTAGCGGGGGGACAGATACGCAGTATTTT. This encodes CASSGQTSGGTDTQYF.